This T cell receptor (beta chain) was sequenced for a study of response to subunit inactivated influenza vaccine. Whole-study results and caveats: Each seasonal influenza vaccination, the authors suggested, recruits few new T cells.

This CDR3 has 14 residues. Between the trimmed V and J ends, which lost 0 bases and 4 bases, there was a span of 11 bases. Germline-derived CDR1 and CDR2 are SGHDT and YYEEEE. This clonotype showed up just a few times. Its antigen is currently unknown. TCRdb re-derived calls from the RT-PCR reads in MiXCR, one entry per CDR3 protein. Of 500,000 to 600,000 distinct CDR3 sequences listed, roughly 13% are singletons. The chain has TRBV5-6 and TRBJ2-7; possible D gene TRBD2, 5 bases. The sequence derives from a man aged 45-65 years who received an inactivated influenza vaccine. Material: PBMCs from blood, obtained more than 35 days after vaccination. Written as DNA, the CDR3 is TGTGCCAGCAGCTTGGGGTCGGGGAAGTACGAGCAGTACTTC. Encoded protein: CASSLGSGKYEQYF.